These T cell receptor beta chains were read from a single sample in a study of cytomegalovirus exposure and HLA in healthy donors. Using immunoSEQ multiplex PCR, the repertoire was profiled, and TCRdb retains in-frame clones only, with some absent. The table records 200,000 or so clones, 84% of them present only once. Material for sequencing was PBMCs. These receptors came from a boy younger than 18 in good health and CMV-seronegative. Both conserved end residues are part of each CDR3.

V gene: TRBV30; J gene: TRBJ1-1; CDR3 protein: CALLNTEAFF
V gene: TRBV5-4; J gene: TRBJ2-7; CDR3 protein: CASSPHVGDSYEQYF
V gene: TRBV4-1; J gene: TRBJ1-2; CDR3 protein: CASSQVGDYGYTF
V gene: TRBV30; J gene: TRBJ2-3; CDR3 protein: CAWSSGRRSTDTQYF
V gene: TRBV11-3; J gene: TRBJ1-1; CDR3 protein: CASSFGGAGTEAFF
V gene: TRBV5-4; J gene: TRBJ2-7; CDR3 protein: CASSSFAGTGYYEQYF
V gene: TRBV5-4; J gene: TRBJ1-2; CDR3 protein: CASSKPQGERVYGYTF
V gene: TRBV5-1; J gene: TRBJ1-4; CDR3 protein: CASRGEWTTNEKLFF
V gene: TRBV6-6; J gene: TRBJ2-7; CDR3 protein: CASSYSGEAGSYEQYF
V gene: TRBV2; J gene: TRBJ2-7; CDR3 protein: CASTRDYEQYF
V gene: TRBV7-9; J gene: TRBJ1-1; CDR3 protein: CASRSPSVNPSTEAFF
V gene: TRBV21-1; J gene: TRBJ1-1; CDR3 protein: CARVQGARVSGNTEAFF
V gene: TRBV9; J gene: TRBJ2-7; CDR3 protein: CASSVGAFSYEQYF
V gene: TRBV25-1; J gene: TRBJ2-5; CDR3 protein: CASSLTDGTLWETQYF
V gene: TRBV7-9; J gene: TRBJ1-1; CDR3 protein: CASYGGGLTEAFF
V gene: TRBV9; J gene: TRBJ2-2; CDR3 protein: CASSAPTSGENTGELFF
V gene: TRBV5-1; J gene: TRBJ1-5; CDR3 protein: CASSRTGQGNQPQHF
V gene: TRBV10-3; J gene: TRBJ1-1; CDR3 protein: CAISDQDRSDTEAFF
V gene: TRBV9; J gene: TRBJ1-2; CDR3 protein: CASSAQGGSGNYGYTF
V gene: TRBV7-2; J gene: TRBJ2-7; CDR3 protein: CASSDGLAGDYEQYF
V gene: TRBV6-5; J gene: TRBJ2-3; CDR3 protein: CASSYGTGGTDTQYF
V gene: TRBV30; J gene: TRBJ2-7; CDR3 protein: CAWNTRPGEQYF
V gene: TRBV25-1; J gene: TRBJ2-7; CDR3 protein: CASSASYEQYF
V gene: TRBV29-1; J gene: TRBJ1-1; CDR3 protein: CSTRTTEAFF
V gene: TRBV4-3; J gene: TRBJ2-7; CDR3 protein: CASSGAGTGMVRGNGSIYEQYF
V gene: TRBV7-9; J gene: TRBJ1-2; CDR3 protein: CATRQDYGYTF
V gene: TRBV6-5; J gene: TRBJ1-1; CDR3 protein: CASSHRGQGFEAFF
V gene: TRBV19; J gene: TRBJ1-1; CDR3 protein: CASSIDRSFGGTEAFF
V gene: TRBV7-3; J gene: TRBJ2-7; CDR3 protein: CASSSLALSGDSYEQYF
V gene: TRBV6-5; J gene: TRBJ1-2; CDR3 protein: CATSPGGGYTF
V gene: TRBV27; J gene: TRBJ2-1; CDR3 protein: CASSLKPSGYNEQFF
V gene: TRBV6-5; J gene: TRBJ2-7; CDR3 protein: CASSYSIALAYEQYF
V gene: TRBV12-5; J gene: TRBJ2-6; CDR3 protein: CASGLSGGARGANVLTF
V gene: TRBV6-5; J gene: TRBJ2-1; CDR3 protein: CASSFSTGAYNEQFF
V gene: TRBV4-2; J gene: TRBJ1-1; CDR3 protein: CASSQNLRRGREDEAFF
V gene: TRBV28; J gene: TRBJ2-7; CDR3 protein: CASSLMAGADYEQYF
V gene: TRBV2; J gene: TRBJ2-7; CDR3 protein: CASIRTSGRANEQYF
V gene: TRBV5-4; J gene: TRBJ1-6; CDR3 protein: CASSLGSGSSYNSPLHF
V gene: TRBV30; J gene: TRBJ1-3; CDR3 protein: CAWAQGSYTIYF